This T cell receptor (beta chain) emerged from a study of T-cell reconstitution after alpha-beta-depleted transplantation in children. Study-level points and caveats: For some patients, TCRbeta diversity was high at day 60 because of recipient T cells and thymic progenitors that survived. T-cell numbers and diversity, one year after transplant, stemmed largely from T cells that were newly produced. Several hundred expanded graft clones reportedly were the source of alpha-beta T cells about two months after transplant.

For TCRbeta, the library was prepared with unique molecular identifiers. In TCRdb, the PCR reads were re-called with MiXCR into one record per CDR3 protein. The sample holds some 310,000 distinct CDR3 sequences, around 25% seen once. This clonotype was seen a handful of times. No antigen is known for it. This receptor was identified in a male patient aged 10-17 years who had a stem cell transplant for acute lymphoblastic leukemia, so the T cells may come from the graft donor. Specimen: PBMCs, mostly from graft donor cells, collected 180 days after TCRalphabeta/CD19-depleted stem cell transplant.

CDR3 coding DNA: TGTGCCAGCAGCTTTGTCGGCGAGCAGTACTTC. It encodes CASSFVGEQYF. The chain is built from TRBV5-5 and TRBJ2-7, with no clear D. The V gene's germline CDR1 is SGHKS and CDR2 YYEKEE (reference sequence). Trimming left V 2 bases short and J 6 bases short, with 6 bases between. The CDR3 has 11 residues.